The 21 T cell receptor beta chains below come from one sample, sequenced in a study of cytomegalovirus exposure and HLA in healthy donors. Primers included in the PCR were 60 Vbeta and 13 Jbeta primers. Using immunoSEQ multiplex PCR, the repertoire was profiled, and TCRdb retains in-frame clones only, with some absent. There are about 110,000 clones in the sample; under 70% occur only once, and approximately 9.4% lies in the top ten. The sequenced sample was PBMCs. Receptor source: a man aged 25 to 40 in good health and CMV-seropositive.

This clone was detected a few times. The gene calls are TRBV25-1 and TRBJ1-2, with D perhaps matching TRBD1 (6 bases). This CDR3 has 14 amino acids. Trimming pared 4 bases from V and 10 bases from J, leaving 19 bases between. Germline CDR1 is MGHDK and CDR2 is SYGVNS. CDR3 DNA: TGTGCCAGCAGTGCACCGTTCCGGGACAACCTCTACACCTTC. Its translation is CASSAPFRDNLYTF.

The J gene is TRBJ1-5, the V gene TRBV5-4; 7 bases are a match to TRBD1. This CDR3 has 17 amino acids. From germline, CDR1 is SGHNT and CDR2 YYREEE (reference sequence). Trimming cost V 4 bases and J 0 bases; bases outside gene matches: 10. CDR3 bases: TGTGCCAGCAGCCCACCGGGACAGACCCTTAGCAATCAGCCCCAGCATTTT. Translated, it gives CASSPPGQTLSNQPQHF.

The chain joins TRBV6-5 to TRBJ1-2; the match to TRBD1 covers 9 bases. J gave up 6 bases and V 6 bases, and 11 bases lay outside the gene matches. The germline V gene has CDR1 MNHEY and CDR2 SVGAGI. The CDR3 sequence is 15 residues long. The CDR3 DNA follows: TGTGCCAGCAGGCCGGGACAGGGCTCTCCGAATGGCTACACCTTC. This gives the protein CASRPGQGSPNGYTF.

The chain couples TRBV6-4 to TRBJ1-5, with 10 bases aligning to TRBD1. Germline CDR1 reads MRHNA; CDR2 reads SNTAGT. V gave up 5 bases and J gave up 0 bases; unmatched junction bases: 10. The CDR3 length is 18 residues. The CDR3 here is CASSKSGTGEFSNQPQHF. CDR3 coding DNA: TGTGCCAGCAGTAAGTCCGGGACAGGGGAGTTTAGCAATCAGCCCCAGCATTTT.

The genes are TRBV27 and TRBJ1-4; D remains ambiguous. The CDR3 consists of 14 residues. Trimming removed 7 bases from V and 3 bases from J, with 12 bases in between. CDR1 MNHEY and CDR2 SMNVEV come from the germline V gene (reference sequence). CDR3 sequence (DNA): TGTGCCAGCACCCGGAGTTTTTCTAATGAAAAACTGTTTTTT. It yields the protein CASTRSFSNEKLFF.

This clone has just one count. The chain carries TRBV11-2 and TRBJ2-1, with 9 bases that match TRBD2. The germline V gene encodes CDR1 SGHAT and CDR2 FQNNGV. This CDR3 spans 13 amino acids. With 6 bases clipped from V and 6 bases from J, the junction kept 3 bases outside the gene matches. As DNA, the CDR3 is TGTGCCAGCAGGGGACTAGCCCGCAATGAGCAGTTCTTC. Translation: CASRGLARNEQFF.

The chain joins TRBV5-1 to TRBJ2-6; tentatively, D is TRBD2 (5 bases). CDR3 length: 15 amino acids. In germline, CDR1 is SGHRS, CDR2 YFSETQ. V lost 2 bases and J 4 bases, leaving 10 bases between the germline ends. This CDR3 reads CASSLERAGANVLTF. The CDR3 nucleotides read TGCGCCAGCAGCTTAGAGAGGGCCGGGGCCAACGTCCTGACTTTC.

Note on this clone: The junction departs from the called germline gene at one end, perhaps through a read error. Other nucleotide sequences in the sample specify the same CDR3. Here the CDR3 DNA reads TGTGCCAGTAGCTTAGGCCGGACAGGGCCTGAAGCTTTCTTT. Translation gives CASSLGRTGPEAFF. The chain has TRBV7-2 and TRBJ1-1, with 8 bases identical to TRBD1. From germline, CDR1 is SGHTA and CDR2 FQGNSA. This CDR3 contains 14 residues. Together with reference TRBV7-2 and TRBJ1-1, the CDR3 gives the full variable domain: GAGVSQSPSNKVTEKGKDVELRCDPISGHTALYWYRQSLGQGLEFLIYFQGNSAPDKSGLPSDRFSAERTGGSVSTLTIQRTQQEDSAVYLCASSLGRTGPEAFFGQGTRLTVV.

The CDR3 DNA is TGTGCCAGCTCACCACTGGCGTCCAAGGGAGGGACAGATACGCAGTATTTT. It is translated as CASSPLASKGGTDTQYF. The chain recombines TRBV18 with TRBJ2-3, with 7 positions matching TRBD2. The CDR3 spans 17 residues. The V segment lost 1 base and the J segment 3 bases; nucleotides outside the gene matches: 10. The germline V gene encodes CDR1 KGHSH and CDR2 LQKENI.

CDR3 amino acids: CASGSGGQNTEAFF. CDR3 nucleotides: TGTGCTAGTGGTTCGGGGGGGCAGAACACTGAAGCTTTCTTT. The J gene is TRBJ1-1, the V gene TRBV12-5; weak D call: TRBD1 (6 bases). Germline loops: CDR1 LGHNT, CDR2 FRNRAP. Trimming took 4 bases from V and 1 from J, leaving 10 bases between them. This CDR3 comprises 14 residues.

This chain uses TRBV27 with TRBJ2-3, with TRBD2 matching over 9 bases. The V and J ends lost 2 bases and 2 bases, in that order; junction bases with no gene match: 5. CDR3 length: 16 amino acids. Germline loops: CDR1 MNHEY, CDR2 SMNVEV (reference sequence). CDR3 nucleotides: TGTGCCAGCAGTTTAGAGGGACTAGCCCTCACAGATACGCAGTATTTT. As protein: CASSLEGLALTDTQYF.

The chain links TRBV6-5 to TRBJ1-3; 7 bases agree with TRBD1. This CDR3 region has 14 residues. Trimming cost V 5 bases and J 6 bases; bases outside gene matches: 7. CDR1 is MNHEY and CDR2 is SVGAGI in the germline V gene. The CDR3 DNA reads as TGTGCCAGCAGTGAACCGGGACAGTCAAACACCATATATTTT. Its translation: CASSEPGQSNTIYF.

The gene calls are TRBV5-6 and TRBJ1-2, with D unclear. With 7 bases removed from V and 2 bases from J, the gap between germline ends came to 18 bases. The CDR3 covers 15 residues. Germline V lookup: CDR1 SGHDT, CDR2 YYEEEE. The CDR3 DNA is TGTGCCAGCTGCTCCCTTGACATTTCGAACTATGGCTACACCTTC. Protein sequence: CASCSLDISNYGYTF.

The chain uses TRBV29-1 and TRBJ1-3; D may be TRBD1 (6 bases). The germline V gene has CDR1 SQVTM and CDR2 ANQGSEA. Trimming shortened V by 6 bases and J by 4 bases, and 16 bases separated the two germline ends. The length of the CDR3 is 14 residues. The CDR3 region has the DNA TGCAGCGTAGCTGGGACAAAGTGGGGAAACACCATATATTTT. Protein sequence: CSVAGTKWGNTIYF.

The chain couples TRBV9 to TRBJ2-3; 8 bases align to TRBD1. From germline, CDR1 is SGDLS and CDR2 YYNGEE. The CDR3 has 15 amino acids. Trimming cost V 3 bases and J 2 bases; bases outside gene matches: 5. The CDR3 DNA follows: TGTGCCAGCAGCGCCGGGACAGGTATCACAGATACGCAGTATTTT. Translation: CASSAGTGITDTQYF.

This clone was seen more than once but under ten times. The chain combines TRBV27 with TRBJ2-2; 9 nucleotides match TRBD1. Unmatched junction bases numbered 4, after V lost 7 bases and J lost 1 base. CDR1 and CDR2 (germline): MNHEY, SMNVEV (reference sequence). The CDR3 is 15 residues long. The CDR3 reads CASKPGQGNTGELFF. The CDR3 coding sequence is TGTGCCAGCAAACCGGGACAGGGGAACACCGGGGAGCTGTTTTTT.

The table lists this clone with a few counts. The V call is TRBV29-1, the J call TRBJ1-1, with D possibly matching TRBD1 (5 bases). Germline lookup yields CDR1 SQVTM and CDR2 ANQGSEA. V shed 8 bases and J shed 10 bases, with 17 bases lying between them. The CDR3 spans 11 residues. CDR3: CSLRGEGTAFF. CDR3 DNA sequence: TGCAGCCTCCGAGGGGAGGGGACAGCTTTCTTT.

The chain is built from TRBV5-1 and TRBJ1-2; 7 bases match TRBD1. V shed 0 bases, J shed 5 bases, and the junction held 7 bases outside the gene matches. CDR3 size: 15 residues. Germline assignment: CDR1 SGHRS and CDR2 YFSETQ. The CDR3 DNA is TGCGCCAGCAGCTTGGAGAGGACAGGCGGATATGGCTACACCTTC. It specifies CASSLERTGGYGYTF.

This clone was detected only once. The chain recombines TRBV2 with TRBJ2-5; 9 nucleotides align to TRBD1. The better agreement between TRBJ2-7 and the DNA end casts doubt on the J call. The CDR3 loop spans 14 amino acids. Per germline, CDR1 SNHLY and CDR2 FYNNEI. In DNA form, the CDR3 reads TGTGCCAGCAGTAACGGGACAGGGCCCTACGAGCAGTACTTC. Its translation is CASSNGTGPYEQYF.

The V and J genes are TRBV15 and TRBJ1-6, with D uncertain. CDR3 size: 13 residues. Germline CDR1 LNHNV, CDR2 YYDKDF (reference sequence). V dropped 0 bases and J dropped 7 bases, with 4 bases sitting between them. The CDR3 loop reads CATSRDRNSPLHF. CDR3 DNA: TGTGCCACCAGCAGAGACAGAAATTCACCCCTCCACTTT. Full variable domain (rest looked up from reference TRBV15 and TRBJ1-6): DAMVIQNPRYQVTQFGKPVTLSCSQTLNHNVMYWYQQKSSQAPKLLFHYYDKDFNNEADTPDNFQSRRPNTSFCFLDIRSPGLGDTAMYLCATSRDRNSPLHFGNGTRLTVT.

This clone was observed a handful of times. This rearrangement joins TRBV27 to TRBJ1-4; D is possibly TRBD1 (6 bases). Germline values: CDR1 MNHEY, CDR2 SMNVEV (reference sequence). The CDR3 length is 15 residues. Deletions cut 8 bases from V and 0 bases from J, with 13 bases between. Here the CDR3 reads CASATGDATNEKLFF. CDR3 coding DNA: TGTGCCAGCGCGACAGGAGATGCAACTAATGAAAAACTGTTTTTT.